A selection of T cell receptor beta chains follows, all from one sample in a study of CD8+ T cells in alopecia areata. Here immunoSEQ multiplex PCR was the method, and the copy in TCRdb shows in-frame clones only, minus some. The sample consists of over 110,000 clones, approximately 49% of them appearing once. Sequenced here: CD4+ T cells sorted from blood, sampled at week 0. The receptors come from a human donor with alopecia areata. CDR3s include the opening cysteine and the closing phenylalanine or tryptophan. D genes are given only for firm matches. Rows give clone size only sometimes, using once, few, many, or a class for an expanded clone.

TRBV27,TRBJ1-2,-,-,TGTGCCAGCAGTTTGTCGGGGGTCTATGGCTACACCTTC,CASSLSGVYGYTF
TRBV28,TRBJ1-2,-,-,TGTGCCAGCAGTTTATCGTTCATCTACACCTTC,CASSLSFIYTF
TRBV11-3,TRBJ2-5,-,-,TGTGCCAGCAGCTTCGGGACGGCCCAAGAGACCCAGTACTTC,CASSFGTAQETQYF
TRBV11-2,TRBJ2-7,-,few,TGTGCCAGCAGCTTAGATTCGACCGCTTACGAGCAGTACTTC,CASSLDSTAYEQYF
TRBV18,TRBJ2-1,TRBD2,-,TGTGCCAGCTCACCGGGACTAGCGGGAGTCAATGAGCAGTTCTTC,CASSPGLAGVNEQFF
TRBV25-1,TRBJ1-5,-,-,TGTGCCAGCAGTCTCGGTAATCAGCCCCAGCATTTT,CASSLGNQPQHF
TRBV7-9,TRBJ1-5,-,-,TGTGCCAGCAGCTCGGACAGACGCAATCAGCCCCAGCATTTT,CASSSDRRNQPQHF
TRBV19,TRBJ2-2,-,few,TGTGCCAGTAGTATAGAAGTGAACACCGGGGAGCTGTTTTTT,CASSIEVNTGELFF
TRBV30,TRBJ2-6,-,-,TGTGCCTGGAGTGGTTCGGTGGGGGCCCTTGGGGCCAACGTCCTGACTTTC,CAWSGSVGALGANVLTF
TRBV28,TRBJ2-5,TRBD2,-,TGTGCCAGCAGACCCATACTAGCGGGTACAGAGACCCAGTACTTC,CASRPILAGTETQYF
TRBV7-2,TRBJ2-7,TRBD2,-,TGTGCCAGCTCCCCGGCGGGAGGGCGGTACGAGCAGTACTTC,CASSPAGGRYEQYF
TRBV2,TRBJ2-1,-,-,TGTGCCAGCCTGGGGATGGCCTTTTCCTACAATGAGCAGTTCTTC,CASLGMAFSYNEQFF
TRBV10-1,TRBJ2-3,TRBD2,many,TGCGCCAGCAGTGACCTGACTAGCGGGAGGTCAGATACGCAGTATTTT,CASSDLTSGRSDTQYF
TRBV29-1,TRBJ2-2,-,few,TGCAGCGTTGGGACAGCGAACACCGGGGAGCTGTTTTTT,CSVGTANTGELFF
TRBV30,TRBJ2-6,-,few,TGTGCCTGGAGTTCAGGGGCAGGGACCACCTCGGCCAACGTCCTGACTTTC,CAWSSGAGTTSANVLTF
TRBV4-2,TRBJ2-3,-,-,TGTGCCAGCAGCCAAGATACGCAAGATACGCAGTATTTT,CASSQDTQDTQYF
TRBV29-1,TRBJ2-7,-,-,TGCAGCGTCGCCGTAGGAGGTGACGAGCAGTACTTC,CSVAVGGDEQYF
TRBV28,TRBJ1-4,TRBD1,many,TGTGCCAGCAGCGACAGGGATGAAAAACTGTTTTTT,CASSDRDEKLFF
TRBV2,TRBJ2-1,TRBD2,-,TGTGCCAGCAGTGAAGGGCTAGCGGGAGGGTTCTTC,CASSEGLAGGFF
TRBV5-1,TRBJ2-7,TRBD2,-,TGCGCCAGCAGCTCTAAAACTAGCGGGGGAGTCTCCTACGAGCAGTACTTC,CASSSKTSGGVSYEQYF
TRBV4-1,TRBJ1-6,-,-,TGCGCCAGCAGCCTGGAGGGGACCGAGAATTCACCCCTCCACTTT,CASSLEGTENSPLHF
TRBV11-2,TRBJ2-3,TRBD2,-,TGTGCCAGCAGCTTGGAACTAGCGGGGGCACACAATACGCAGTATTTT,CASSLELAGAHNTQYF
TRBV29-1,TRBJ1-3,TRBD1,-,TGCAGCGTCCTTAAGGGGGCTGCCTCTGGAAACACCATATATTTT,CSVLKGAASGNTIYF